Shown below are 5 T cell receptor beta chains from a single sample sequenced in a study of cytomegalovirus exposure and HLA in healthy donors. Researchers ran the PCR with 60 Vbeta and 13 Jbeta primers. TCRdb keeps only in-frame clones here, not all; method: immunoSEQ multiplex PCR. The sample lists around 87,000 clones, about 74% seen once, with about 3.1% in the top ten. Material: PBMCs. All receptors come from a man in his forties or fifties in good health and CMV-seronegative.

The chain has TRBV7-8 and TRBJ1-1, with D possibly being TRBD1 (6 bases). This CDR3 comprises 17 residues. The germline CDR1 and CDR2 sequences are SGHVS and FQNEAQ. V lost 5 bases, J lost 0 bases, and 19 bases lay in between. The CDR3 DNA follows: TGTGCCAGCAGCCCCCCGTGGGCGACAGGAGTGAACACTGAAGCTTTCTTT. Translation gives CASSPPWATGVNTEAFF.

This clone was counted a single time. The sample has other DNA sequences that encode this CDR3 too. V usage is TRBV6-5 and J usage is TRBJ2-3; 9 bases match TRBD2. The CDR3 has 13 amino acids. CDR1 is MNHEY, CDR2 SVGAGI, per germline. Trimming removed 6 bases from V and 6 bases from J; junction bases left unmatched: 4. The CDR3 coding sequence is TGTGCCAGCAGCCATAGCGGGGGCGATACGCAGTATTTT. This sequence encodes CASSHSGGDTQYF.

The V and J genes are TRBV6-5 and TRBJ2-7; 12 nucleotides agree with TRBD1. Germline V CDR1 and CDR2: MNHEY, SVGAGI. J lost 7 bases, V lost 6 bases, and 7 bases had no gene match. This CDR3 has 14 amino acids. CDR3 DNA: TGTGCCAGCAGAGCCGGGACAGGGGGCCGGGAGCAGTACTTC. This sequence encodes CASRAGTGGREQYF.

The chain has TRBV14 and TRBJ2-7; 9 bases are shared with TRBD1. This CDR3 has 15 residues. With V trimmed by 3 bases and J by 3 bases, 6 bases remained unmatched. From germline, CDR1 is SGHDN and CDR2 FVKESK. The CDR3 DNA reads as TGTGCCAGCAGCCAGGGACAGGGAAGGATCTACGAGCAGTACTTC. Its protein is CASSQGQGRIYEQYF.

The genes are TRBV28 and TRBJ2-7, with TRBD2 matching 9 bases. Germline loops: CDR1 MDHEN, CDR2 SYDVKM. V dropped 3 bases and J dropped 3; count of bases not matched to a gene: 3. The CDR3 runs to 14 residues. CDR3 region: CASSFAGGDYEQYF. The CDR3 nucleotides read TGTGCCAGCAGTTTTGCGGGGGGGGACTACGAGCAGTACTTC.